This T cell receptor (beta chain) was identified during a study of cytomegalovirus exposure and HLA in healthy donors. This PCR relied on a set of 60 Vbeta primers and 13 Jbeta primers. Some clones are missing from TCRdb's copy, which holds only in-frame ones; the method was immunoSEQ multiplex PCR. The sample contains some 91,000 clones, roughly 75% of which appear only once. The sample holds a few counts of this clone. As yet, its antigen is unknown. Findings and caveats of the study: CMV antigen specificity of a few CMV-associated chains was confirmed in vitro. Most TCR sequences showed up rarely, but some public TCRs showed up in many donors.

Regarding donors, all were healthy bone marrow donors. This clonotype originated in a woman aged 55-70 years in good health and CMV-seronegative. The sequenced sample was PBMCs.

CDR3 in amino acids: CASSLYRGRETALEQYF. As DNA, the CDR3 is TGTGCCAGCAGCTTATACCGGGGTAGGGAGACTGCCCTCGAGCAGTACTTC. The rearrangement joins TRBV5-6 to TRBJ2-7, with TRBD2 as a possible D gene (5 bases). CDR3 length: 17 residues. CDR1 and CDR2 (germline): SGHDT, YYEEEE. V shed 2 bases and J shed 6 bases, with 24 bases lying between them. Variable domain in full (rest from reference TRBV5-6 and TRBJ2-7): DAGVTQSPTHLIKTRGQQVTLRCSPKSGHDTVSWYQQALGQGPQFIFQYYEEEERQRGNFPDRFSGHQFPNYSSELNVNALLLGDSALYLCASSLYRGRETALEQYFGPGTRLTVT.